The rows below give T cell receptor beta chains drawn from one sample of a study of T cells in Graves' hyperthyroidism and ophthalmopathy. TCRdb itself ran the multiplex PCR reads through MiXCR, one entry per CDR3 protein. The table includes 650,000 to 800,000 distinct CDR3 sequences, less than 45% detected once. The sample comprised peripheral blood or thyroid tissue (not recorded which). The receptor set was obtained from an adult man with Graves' disease, either hyperthyroidism or ophthalmopathy (not recorded which). Each CDR3 is given with its conserved first and last residue. D genes are given only for firm matches. Size tells how often a clone was seen (once, few, many) or the class of an expanded clone, and some rows leave it out.

>16|.|TRBV4-2|TRBJ1-5|.
CASSQGWKQAGQPQHF
TGTGCCAGCAGCCAAGGTTGGAAACAGGCTGGTCAGCCCCAGCATTTT
>17|TRBD1|TRBV25-1|TRBJ2-3|.
CASSDPRQGLSTDTQYF
TGTGCCAGCAGTGACCCCCGACAGGGGTTGAGCACAGATACGCAGTATTTT
>14|TRBD1|TRBV2|TRBJ1-5|.
CASSVDRGQGPQHF
TGTGCCAGCAGCGTGGACAGGGGCCAAGGGCCCCAGCATTTT
>15|.|TRBV28|TRBJ1-2|.
CASSDSTGFPSGYTF
TGTGCCAGCAGTGACAGCACAGGGTTCCCGAGTGGCTACACCTTC
>10|TRBD1|TRBV12-3/TRBV12-4|TRBJ1-1|.
CASSEDRCFF
TGTGCCAGCAGTGAGGACAGGTGTTTCTTT
>15|.|TRBV2|TRBJ1-4|.
CASSTGPATAEKLFF
TGTGCCAGCAGCACGGGACCGGCCACGGCGGAAAAACTGTTTTTT
>14|TRBD1|TRBV11-2|TRBJ2-7|.
CASSARDRVGEQYF
TGTGCCAGCAGCGCCCGGGACAGGGTGGGGGAGCAGTACTTC
>16|TRBD1|TRBV7-9|TRBJ1-6|.
CASSLGGRQGGSPLHF
TGTGCCAGCAGCTTAGGGGGGCGACAGGGGGGTTCACCCCTCCACTTT
>16|TRBD2|TRBV7-8|TRBJ2-5|.
CASSQDLAGPQETQYF
TGTGCCAGCAGCCAAGACTTAGCGGGGCCCCAAGAGACCCAGTACTTC
>14|TRBD1|TRBV2|TRBJ1-4|.
CASRHDRDYEKLFF
TGTGCCAGCAGGCATGACAGGGACTATGAAAAACTGTTTTTT
>15|TRBD1|TRBV12-3/TRBV12-4|TRBJ1-2|.
CASSEAPGTGRGYTF
TGTGCCAGCAGTGAAGCGCCTGGGACAGGTCGGGGCTACACCTTC
>13|.|TRBV2|TRBJ1-2|many
CASREQGGYGYTF
TGTGCCAGCAGGGAACAGGGAGGCTATGGCTACACCTTC
>11|.|TRBV2|TRBJ1-4|many
CASKITEKLFF
TGTGCCAGCAAGATAACAGAAAAACTGTTTTTT
>15|TRBD2|TRBV20-1|TRBJ2-7|.
CSSNKGLAANYEQYF
TGCAGTTCCAATAAGGGACTAGCGGCGAACTACGAGCAGTACTTC
>15|TRBD1|TRBV5-1|TRBJ1-1|.
CASSPGTGGVTEAFF
TGCGCCAGCAGCCCTGGGACAGGGGGGGTCACTGAAGCTTTCTTT
>14|.|TRBV25-1|TRBJ2-7|.
CASVEVGASYEQYF
TGTGCCAGCGTTGAAGTCGGGGCCTCCTACGAGCAGTACTTC
>15|TRBD1|TRBV6-1|TRBJ2-5|few
CASSEADRGGETQYF
TGTGCCAGCAGTGAAGCCGACAGGGGGGGAGAGACCCAGTACTTC
>15|.|TRBV5-1|TRBJ2-2|few
CASSLLFSNTGELFF
TGCGCCAGCAGCTTGCTTTTCTCAAACACCGGGGAGCTGTTTTTT
>13|.|TRBV7-2|TRBJ2-5|few
CASSLVQRETQYF
TGTGCCAGCAGCTTAGTTCAGAGGGAGACCCAGTACTTC
>13|.|TRBV29-1|TRBJ2-7|many
CSVDGRGPYEQYF
TGCAGCGTTGACGGCAGGGGACCCTACGAGCAGTACTTC
>14|.|TRBV20-1|TRBJ1-5|few
CSASSQASNQPQHF
TGCAGTGCTAGTTCACAGGCCAGCAATCAGCCCCAGCATTTT
>15|.|TRBV7-2|TRBJ2-7|.
CASSYGGGGSYEQYF
TGTGCCAGCAGCTACGGGGGCGGGGGCTCCTACGAGCAGTACTTC
>12|TRBD1|TRBV19|TRBJ1-1|few
CASRQGQTEAFF
TGTGCCAGTAGACAGGGACAGACTGAAGCTTTCTTT